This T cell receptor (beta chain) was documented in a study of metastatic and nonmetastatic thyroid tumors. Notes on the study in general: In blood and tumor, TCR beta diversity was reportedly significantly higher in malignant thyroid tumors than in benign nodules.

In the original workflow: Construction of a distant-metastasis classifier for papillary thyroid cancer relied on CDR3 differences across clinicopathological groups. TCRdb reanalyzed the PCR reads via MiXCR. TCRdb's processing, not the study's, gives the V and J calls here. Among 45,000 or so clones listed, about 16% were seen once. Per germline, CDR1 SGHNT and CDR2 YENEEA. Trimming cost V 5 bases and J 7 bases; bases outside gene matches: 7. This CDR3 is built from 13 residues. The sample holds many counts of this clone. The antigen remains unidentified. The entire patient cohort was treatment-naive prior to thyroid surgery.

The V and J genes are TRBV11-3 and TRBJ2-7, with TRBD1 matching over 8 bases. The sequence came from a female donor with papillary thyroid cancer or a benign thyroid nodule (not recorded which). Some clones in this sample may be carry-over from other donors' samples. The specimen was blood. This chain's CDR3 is CASSQDRVREQYF. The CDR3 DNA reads TGTGCCAGCAGCCAGGACAGGGTGCGGGAGCAGTACTTC.